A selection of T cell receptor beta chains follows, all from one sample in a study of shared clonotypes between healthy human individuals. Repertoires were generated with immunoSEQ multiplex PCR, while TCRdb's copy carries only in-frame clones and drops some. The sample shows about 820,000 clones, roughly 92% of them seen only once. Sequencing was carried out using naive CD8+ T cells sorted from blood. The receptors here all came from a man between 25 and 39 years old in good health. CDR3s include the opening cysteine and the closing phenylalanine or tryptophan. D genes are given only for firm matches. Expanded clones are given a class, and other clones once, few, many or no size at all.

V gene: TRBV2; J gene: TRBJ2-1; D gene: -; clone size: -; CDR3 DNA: TGTGCCCTTCGGTCTTCTAACAATGAGCAGTTCTTC; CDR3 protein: CALRSSNNEQFF
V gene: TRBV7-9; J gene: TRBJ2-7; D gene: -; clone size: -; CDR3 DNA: TGTGCCAGCAGCGCTCAGGGCCACGAGCAGTACTTC; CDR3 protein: CASSAQGHEQYF
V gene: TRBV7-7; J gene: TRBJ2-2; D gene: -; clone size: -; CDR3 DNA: TGTGCCAGCAGCTCGACAGGGAACACCGGGGAGCTGTTTTTT; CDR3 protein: CASSSTGNTGELFF
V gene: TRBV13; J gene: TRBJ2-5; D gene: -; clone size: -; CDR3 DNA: TGTGCCAGCAGCTTGGAGGGACCGCAAGAGACCCAGTACTTC; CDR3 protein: CASSLEGPQETQYF
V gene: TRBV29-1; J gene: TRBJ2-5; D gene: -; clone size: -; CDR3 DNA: TGCAGCGTTGTATGGGAAAACCAAGAGACCCAGTACTTC; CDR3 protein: CSVVWENQETQYF
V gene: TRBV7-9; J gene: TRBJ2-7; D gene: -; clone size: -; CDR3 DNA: TGTGCCAGCAGCTCTGTTGGGGGCTCCTACGAGCAGTACTTC; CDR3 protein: CASSSVGGSYEQYF
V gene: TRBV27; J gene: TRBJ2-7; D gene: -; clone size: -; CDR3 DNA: TGTGCCAGCAGTTCCCTAGGGTCCTACTCCTACGAGCAGTACTTC; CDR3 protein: CASSSLGSYSYEQYF
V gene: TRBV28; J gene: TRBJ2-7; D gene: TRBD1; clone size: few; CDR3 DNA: TGTGCCAGCAGTTTATTGCGGACAGGTTACAGCGACGAGCAGTACTTC; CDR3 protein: CASSLLRTGYSDEQYF
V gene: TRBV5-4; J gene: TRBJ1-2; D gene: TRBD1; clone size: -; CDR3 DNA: TGTGCCAGCAGCCATCTCGGGCAGGGGGCGAGGTCTGGCTACACCTTC; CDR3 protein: CASSHLGQGARSGYTF
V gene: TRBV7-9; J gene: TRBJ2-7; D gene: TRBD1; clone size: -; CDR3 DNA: TGTGCCAGCAGCCCAGCCTTACCGACTCCGGGACAGGCCCTTAACGAGCAGTACTTC; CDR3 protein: CASSPALPTPGQALNEQYF
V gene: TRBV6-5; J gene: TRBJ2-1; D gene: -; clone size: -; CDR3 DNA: TGTGCCACTTCGGACGGCAATGAGCAGTTCTTC; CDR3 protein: CATSDGNEQFF
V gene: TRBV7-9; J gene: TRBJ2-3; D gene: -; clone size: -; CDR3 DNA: TGTGCCAGCAGCTTTGAGCCGCAAGGACGGGTCACGCAGTATTTT; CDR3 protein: CASSFEPQGRVTQYF
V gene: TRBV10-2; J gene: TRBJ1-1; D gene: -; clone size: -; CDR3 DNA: TGCGCCAGCAGTGAGTGGGGAGGGATGAACACTGAAGCTTTCTTT; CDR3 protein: CASSEWGGMNTEAFF
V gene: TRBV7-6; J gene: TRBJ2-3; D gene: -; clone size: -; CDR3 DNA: TGTGCCAGCAGCTTCGAGGGGTTGGGAGATACGCAGTATTTT; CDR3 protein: CASSFEGLGDTQYF
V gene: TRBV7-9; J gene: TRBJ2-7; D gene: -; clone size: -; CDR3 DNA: TGTGCCAGCAGCCCCCCCCTGGACTACGAGCAGTACTTC; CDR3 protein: CASSPPLDYEQYF